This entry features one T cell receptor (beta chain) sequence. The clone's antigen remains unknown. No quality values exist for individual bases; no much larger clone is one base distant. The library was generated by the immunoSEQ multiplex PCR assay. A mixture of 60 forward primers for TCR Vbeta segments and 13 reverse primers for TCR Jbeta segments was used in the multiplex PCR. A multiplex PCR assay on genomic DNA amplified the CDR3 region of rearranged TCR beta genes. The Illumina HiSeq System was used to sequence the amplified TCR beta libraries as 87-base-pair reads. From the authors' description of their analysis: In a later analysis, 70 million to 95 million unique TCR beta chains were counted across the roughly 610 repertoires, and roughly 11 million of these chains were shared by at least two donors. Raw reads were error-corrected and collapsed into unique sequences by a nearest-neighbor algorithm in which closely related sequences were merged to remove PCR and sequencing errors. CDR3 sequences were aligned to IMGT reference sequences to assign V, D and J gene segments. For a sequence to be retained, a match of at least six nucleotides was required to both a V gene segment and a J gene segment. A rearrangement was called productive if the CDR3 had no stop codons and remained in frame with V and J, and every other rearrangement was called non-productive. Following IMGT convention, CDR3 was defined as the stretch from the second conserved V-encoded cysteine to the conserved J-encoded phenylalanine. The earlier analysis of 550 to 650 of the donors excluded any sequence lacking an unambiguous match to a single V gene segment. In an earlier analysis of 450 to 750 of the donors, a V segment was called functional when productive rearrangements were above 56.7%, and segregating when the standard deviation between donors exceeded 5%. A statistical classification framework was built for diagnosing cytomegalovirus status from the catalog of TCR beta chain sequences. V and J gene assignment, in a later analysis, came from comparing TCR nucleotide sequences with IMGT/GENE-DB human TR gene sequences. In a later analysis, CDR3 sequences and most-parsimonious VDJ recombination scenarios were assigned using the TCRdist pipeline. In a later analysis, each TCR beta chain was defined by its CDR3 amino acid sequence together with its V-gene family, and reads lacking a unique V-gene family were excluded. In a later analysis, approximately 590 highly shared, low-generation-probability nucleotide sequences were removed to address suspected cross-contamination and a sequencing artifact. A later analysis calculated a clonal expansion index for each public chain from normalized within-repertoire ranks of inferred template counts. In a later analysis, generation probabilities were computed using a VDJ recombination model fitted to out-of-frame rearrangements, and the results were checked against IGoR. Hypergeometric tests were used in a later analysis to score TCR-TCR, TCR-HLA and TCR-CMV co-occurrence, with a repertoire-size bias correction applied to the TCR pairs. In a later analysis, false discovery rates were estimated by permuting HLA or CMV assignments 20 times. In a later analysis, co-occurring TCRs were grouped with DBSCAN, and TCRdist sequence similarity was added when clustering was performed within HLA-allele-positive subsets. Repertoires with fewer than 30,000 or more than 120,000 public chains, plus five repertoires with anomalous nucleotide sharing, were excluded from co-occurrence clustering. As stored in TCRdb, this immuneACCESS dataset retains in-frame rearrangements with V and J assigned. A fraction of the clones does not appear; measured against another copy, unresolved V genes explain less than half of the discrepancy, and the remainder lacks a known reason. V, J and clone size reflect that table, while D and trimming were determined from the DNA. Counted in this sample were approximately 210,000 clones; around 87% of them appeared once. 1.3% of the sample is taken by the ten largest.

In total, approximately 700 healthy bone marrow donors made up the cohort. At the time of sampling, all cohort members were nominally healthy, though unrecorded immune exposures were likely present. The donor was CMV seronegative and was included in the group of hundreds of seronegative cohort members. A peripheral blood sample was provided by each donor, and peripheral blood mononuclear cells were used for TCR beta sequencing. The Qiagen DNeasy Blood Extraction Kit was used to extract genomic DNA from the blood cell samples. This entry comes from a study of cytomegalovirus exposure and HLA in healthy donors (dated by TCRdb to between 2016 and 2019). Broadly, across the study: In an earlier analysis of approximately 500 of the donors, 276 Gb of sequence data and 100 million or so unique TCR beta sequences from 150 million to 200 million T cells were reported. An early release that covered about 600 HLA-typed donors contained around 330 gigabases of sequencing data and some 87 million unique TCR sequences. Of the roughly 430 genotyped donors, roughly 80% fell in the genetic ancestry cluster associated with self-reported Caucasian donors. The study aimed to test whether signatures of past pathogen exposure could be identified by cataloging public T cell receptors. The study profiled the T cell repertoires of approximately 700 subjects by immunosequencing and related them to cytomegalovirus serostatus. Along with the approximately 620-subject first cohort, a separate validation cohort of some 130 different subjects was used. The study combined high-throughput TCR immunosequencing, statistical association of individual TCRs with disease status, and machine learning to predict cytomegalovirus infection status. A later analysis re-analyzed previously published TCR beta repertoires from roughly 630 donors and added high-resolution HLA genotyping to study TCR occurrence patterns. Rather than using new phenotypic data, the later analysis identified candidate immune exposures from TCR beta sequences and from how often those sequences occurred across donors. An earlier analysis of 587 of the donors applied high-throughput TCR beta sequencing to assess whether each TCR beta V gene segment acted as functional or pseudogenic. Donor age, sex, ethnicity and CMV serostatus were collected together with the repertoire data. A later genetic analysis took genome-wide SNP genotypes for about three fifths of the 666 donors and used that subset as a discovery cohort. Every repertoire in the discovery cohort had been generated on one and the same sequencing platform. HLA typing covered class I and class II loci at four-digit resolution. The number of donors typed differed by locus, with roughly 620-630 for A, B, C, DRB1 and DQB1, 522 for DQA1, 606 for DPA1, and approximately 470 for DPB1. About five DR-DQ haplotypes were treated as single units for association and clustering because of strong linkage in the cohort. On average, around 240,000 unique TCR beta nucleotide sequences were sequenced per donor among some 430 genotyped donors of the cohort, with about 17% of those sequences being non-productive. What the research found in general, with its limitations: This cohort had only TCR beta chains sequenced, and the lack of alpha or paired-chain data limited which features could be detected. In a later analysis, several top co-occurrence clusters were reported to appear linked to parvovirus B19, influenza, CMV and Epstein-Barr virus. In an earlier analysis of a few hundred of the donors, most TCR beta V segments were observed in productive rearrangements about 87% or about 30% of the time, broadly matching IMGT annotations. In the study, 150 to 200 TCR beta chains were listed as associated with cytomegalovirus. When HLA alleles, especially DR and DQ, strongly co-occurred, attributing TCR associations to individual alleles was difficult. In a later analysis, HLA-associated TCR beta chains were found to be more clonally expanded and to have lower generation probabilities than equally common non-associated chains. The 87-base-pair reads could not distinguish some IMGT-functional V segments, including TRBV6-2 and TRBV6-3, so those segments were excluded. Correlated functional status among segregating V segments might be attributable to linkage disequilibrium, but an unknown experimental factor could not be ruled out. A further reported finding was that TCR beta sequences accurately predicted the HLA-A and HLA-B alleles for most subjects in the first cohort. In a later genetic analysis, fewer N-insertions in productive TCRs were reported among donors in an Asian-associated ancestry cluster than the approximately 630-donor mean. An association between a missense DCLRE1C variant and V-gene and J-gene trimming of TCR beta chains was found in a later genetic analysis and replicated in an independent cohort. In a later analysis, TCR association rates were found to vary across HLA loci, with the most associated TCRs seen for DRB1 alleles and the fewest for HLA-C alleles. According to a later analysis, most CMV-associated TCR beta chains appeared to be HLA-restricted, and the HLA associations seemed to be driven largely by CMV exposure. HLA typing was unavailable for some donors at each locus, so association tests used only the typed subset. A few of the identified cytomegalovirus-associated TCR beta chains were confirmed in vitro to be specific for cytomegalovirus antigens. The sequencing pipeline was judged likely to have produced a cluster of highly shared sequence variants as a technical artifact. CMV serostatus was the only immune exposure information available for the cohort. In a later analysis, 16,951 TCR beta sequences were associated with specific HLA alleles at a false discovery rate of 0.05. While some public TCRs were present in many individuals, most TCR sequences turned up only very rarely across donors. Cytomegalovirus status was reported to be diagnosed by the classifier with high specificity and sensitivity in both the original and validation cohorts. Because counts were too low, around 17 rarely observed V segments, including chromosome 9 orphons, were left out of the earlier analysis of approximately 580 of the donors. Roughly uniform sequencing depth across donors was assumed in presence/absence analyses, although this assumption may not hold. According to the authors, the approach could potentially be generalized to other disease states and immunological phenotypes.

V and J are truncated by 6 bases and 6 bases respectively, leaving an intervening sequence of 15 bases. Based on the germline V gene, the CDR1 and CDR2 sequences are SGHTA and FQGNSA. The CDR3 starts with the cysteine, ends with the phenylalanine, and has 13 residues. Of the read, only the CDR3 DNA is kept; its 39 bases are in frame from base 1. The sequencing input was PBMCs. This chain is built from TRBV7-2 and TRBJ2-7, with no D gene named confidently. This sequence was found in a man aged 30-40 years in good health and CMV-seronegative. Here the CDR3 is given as CASRENYRGEQYF. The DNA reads TGTGCCAGCAGGGAGAACTACCGCGGCGAGCAGTACTTC.